Following are 19 T cell receptor beta chains from one sample sequenced in a study of CD8+ T cells in alopecia areata. The treatment was: oral pan-JAK inhibitor, 5-10 mg twice daily. Extracted from the samples, RNA was reverse transcribed into cDNA to serve as the sequencing template. Assay used: immunoSEQ multiplex PCR; TCRdb lists only in-frame clones, some missing. The top ten hold 30% of the sample, which has 90,000 to 150,000 clones, roughly 60% seen once. The source was CD8+ T cells sorted from blood, collected at week 4, from a patient treated with tofacitinib. The receptors come from a human donor with alopecia areata.

This chain joins TRBV7-9 and TRBJ2-2; no clear D gene. This CDR3 region has 13 residues. V lost 1 base to trimming and J lost 3 bases, with 3 bases between them. Germline CDR1 is SEHNR and CDR2 is FQNEAQ (reference sequence). This CDR3 is CASSLDHTGELFF. CDR3 nucleotides: TGTGCCAGCAGCTTAGATCACACCGGGGAGCTGTTTTTT. The whole variable domain, filled in from reference TRBV7-9 and TRBJ2-2, reads DTGVSQNPRHKITKRGQNVTFRCDPISEHNRLYWYRQTLGQGPEFLTYFQNEAQLEKSRLLSDRFSAERPKGSFSTLEIQRTEQGDSAMYLCASSLDHTGELFFGEGSRLTVL.

The rearrangement links TRBV30 to TRBJ2-7; the D is unclear. The CDR3 has 12 residues. The ends were cut back, 2 bases at V and 3 bases at J, with 8 bases in the middle. CDR1 GTSNPN and CDR2 SVGIG come from the germline V gene (reference sequence). CDR3 coding DNA: TGTGCCTGGAGTTCTCAGAACTACGAGCAGTACTTC. Amino acid sequence: CAWSSQNYEQYF.

This clone has only a few counts. The chain combines TRBV7-9 with TRBJ1-2; D is ambiguous. The V end lost 8 bases, the J end lost 4 bases, and 8 bases lay between the germline ends. Germline assignment: CDR1 SEHNR and CDR2 FQNEAQ (reference sequence). The length of the CDR3 is 11 residues. The DNA for the CDR3 is TGTGCCAGCTTCTTGCTCTATGGCTACACCTTC. Amino acid sequence: CASFLLYGYTF.

The gene calls are TRBV7-2 and TRBJ2-7; perhaps TRBD1 as D (6 bases). The CDR3 contains 13 residues. From germline, CDR1 is SGHTA and CDR2 FQGNSA. Trimming left V 6 bases short and J 6 bases short, with 15 bases between. The CDR3, as DNA: TGTGCCAGCAGTGATTCAACAGGGAGCGAGCAGTACTTC. Translation gives CASSDSTGSEQYF.

This chain joins TRBV27 and TRBJ2-7; D call uncertain. Germline V gives CDR1 MNHEY, CDR2 SMNVEV (reference sequence). The CDR3 runs to 14 residues. V was shortened by 2 bases and J by 0 bases, with 8 bases between the two germline ends. The DNA of the CDR3 is TGTGCCAGCAGTTTAACCAGCGACTCCTACGAGCAGTACTTC. Translated: CASSLTSDSYEQYF.

This clone was detected only a few times. The chain joins TRBV7-8 to TRBJ1-2; possible D gene TRBD1, 5 bases. There are 14 residues in the CDR3. Trimming removed 6 bases at V and 3 bases at J, with 14 bases between. The germline gives CDR1 SGHVS, CDR2 FQNEAQ. The CDR3 spells CASRAQAVDYGYTF. In DNA, the CDR3 is TGTGCCAGCAGGGCACAGGCCGTAGACTATGGCTACACCTTC. Full variable domain (missing parts from reference TRBV7-8 and TRBJ1-2): GAGVSQSPRYKVAKRGQDVALRCDPISGHVSLFWYQQALGQGPEFLTYFQNEAQLDKSGLPSDRFFAERPEGSVSTLKIQRTQQEDSAVYLCASRAQAVDYGYTFGSGTRLTVV.

This clone has only one observation. V and J are TRBV25-1 and TRBJ2-7, with D perhaps matching TRBD1 (5 bases). CDR1 MGHDK and CDR2 SYGVNS come from the germline V gene. The CDR3 is made up of 13 amino acids. The V end was cut by 4 bases, the J end by 7 bases, with 14 bases between. The CDR3, as DNA: TGTGCCAGCAGTGCTGGGGCAGCTGATGAGCAGTACTTC. It is translated as CASSAGAADEQYF.

J is TRBJ1-2 and V is TRBV7-9, with TRBD1 as a possible D gene (6 bases). Trimming took 7 bases from V and 4 from J, leaving 16 bases between them. From germline, CDR1 is SEHNR and CDR2 FQNEAQ (reference sequence). The CDR3 contains 14 residues. The CDR3 here is CASTIGGVAYGYTF. For the CDR3, the DNA is TGTGCCAGCACAATAGGGGGGGTGGCCTATGGCTACACCTTC.

The chain has TRBV2 and TRBJ2-7, with a tentative D call TRBD1 (6 bases). CDR3 length: 14 amino acids. Between the trimmed V and J ends, which lost 1 base and 3 bases, there was a span of 10 bases. Germline lookup yields CDR1 SNHLY and CDR2 FYNNEI. Here the CDR3 reads CASSEVAGVYEQYF. The CDR3 region has the DNA TGTGCCAGCAGTGAAGTGGCAGGGGTCTACGAGCAGTACTTC.

This clone was counted between two and nine times. The V gene is TRBV29-1, the J gene TRBJ2-2; 10 bases align to TRBD1. The CDR3 runs 13 residues. Per the germline V gene, CDR1 is SQVTM and CDR2 is ANQGSEA. With V trimmed by 3 bases and J by 8 bases, 3 bases remained unmatched. The CDR3 is CSVEDRGKGELFF. CDR3 DNA sequence: TGCAGCGTTGAGGACAGGGGGAAAGGGGAGCTGTTTTTT.

This sequence joins TRBV6-5 and TRBJ1-2; D remains ambiguous. The CDR3 sequence is 11 residues long. V gave up 4 bases and J gave up 2 bases, with 2 bases separating them. Per germline, CDR1 MNHEY and CDR2 SVGAGI. In DNA form, the CDR3 reads TGTGCCAGCAGTTTCAACTATGGCTACACCTTC. Translating gives CASSFNYGYTF.

This clone was counted a few times. V gene TRBV28 combines with J gene TRBJ2-7; 7 bases line up with TRBD1. The J segment lost 1 base and the V segment lost 7 bases, leaving 4 bases of the junction unmatched. This CDR3 comprises 13 residues. Germline-derived CDR1 and CDR2 are MDHEN and SYDVKM. The CDR3 here is CASTQGESYEQYF. The CDR3 DNA is TGTGCCAGCACCCAGGGGGAGTCCTACGAGCAGTACTTC. Full variable domain (remainder filled in from reference TRBV28 and TRBJ2-7): DVKVTQSSRYLVKRTGEKVFLECVQDMDHENMFWYRQDPGLGLRLIYFSYDVKMKEKGDIPEGYSVSREKKERFSLILESASTNQTSMYLCASTQGESYEQYFGPGTRLTVT.

This clone came up a few times. This chain connects TRBV29-1 to TRBJ2-2, with 8 bases aligning to TRBD1. V gave up 6 bases and J gave up 1 base; unmatched junction bases: 1. The CDR3 extends over 13 amino acids. Germline CDR1 SQVTM, CDR2 ANQGSEA. This CDR3 reads CSVQGGNTGELFF. CDR3 DNA sequence: TGCAGCGTACAGGGGGGGAACACCGGGGAGCTGTTTTTT.

This clone was observed a single time. V usage is TRBV9 and J usage is TRBJ1-2, with 11 bases identical to TRBD1. V lost 0 bases to trimming and J lost 3 bases; unmatched junction nucleotides: 1. This CDR3 region has 15 residues. The germline gives CDR1 SGDLS, CDR2 YYNGEE. CDR3 DNA sequence: TGTGCCAGCAGCGTAGGGACAGGGGGCGACTATGGCTACACCTTC. Translation gives CASSVGTGGDYGYTF.

The V and J genes are TRBV20-1 and TRBJ1-1; D ambiguous. The CDR3 contains 11 residues. Looked up from germline, CDR1 is DFQATT and CDR2 is SNEGSKA (reference sequence). V shed 5 bases and J shed 4 bases, with 8 bases lying between them. In nucleotides, the CDR3 is TGCAGTGCTCGGATGGGCACTGAAGCTTTCTTT. It specifies CSARMGTEAFF.

CDR3 region: CASSTDGVTATNTEAFF. The CDR3 bases are TGTGCCAGCAGCACGGACGGGGTAACTGCTACGAACACTGAAGCTTTCTTT. The chain employs TRBV5-4 and TRBJ1-1; unclear D gene. V was shortened by 4 bases and J by 1 base, with 20 bases between the two germline ends. The CDR3 loop spans 17 amino acids. In germline, CDR1 is SGHNT, CDR2 YYREEE (reference sequence).

V and J are TRBV7-9 and TRBJ1-1; perhaps TRBD1 as D (5 bases). V was trimmed by 6 bases and J by 5 bases, leaving 13 bases between them. Germline V gene data show CDR1 as SEHNR and CDR2 as FQNEAQ (reference sequence). The CDR3 has 13 residues. The DNA for the CDR3 is TGTGCCAGCAGACCTTCGGGGGTTACTGAAGCTTTCTTT. It is translated as CASRPSGVTEAFF.

This clone has a single count. The chain combines TRBV2 with TRBJ2-5, with D unresolved. Trimming removed 4 bases at V and 4 bases at J, with 13 bases between. This CDR3 spans 14 amino acids. From germline, CDR1 is SNHLY and CDR2 FYNNEI. CDR3 region: CASSVNNLGETQYF. As DNA, the CDR3 is TGTGCCAGCAGTGTTAATAATTTAGGAGAGACCCAGTACTTC. The full variable domain, rest sourced from reference TRBV2 and TRBJ2-5, is EPEVTQTPSHQVTQMGQEVILRCVPISNHLYFYWYRQILGQKVEFLVSFYNNEISEKSEIFDDQFSVERPDGSNFTLKIRSTKLEDSAMYFCASSVNNLGETQYFGPGTRLLVL.

Comment on this clone: Other nucleotide sequences in the sample specify the same CDR3. The J gene is TRBJ1-1, the V gene TRBV30; D remains ambiguous. The CDR3 is made up of 13 amino acids. CDR1 is GTSNPN and CDR2 is SVGIG in the germline V gene (reference sequence). V was cut by 0 bases and J by 1 base, with 6 bases left in between. CDR3 DNA sequence: TGTGCCTGGAGTGTAGAGGGGAACACTGAAGCTTTCTTT. Residues: CAWSVEGNTEAFF.